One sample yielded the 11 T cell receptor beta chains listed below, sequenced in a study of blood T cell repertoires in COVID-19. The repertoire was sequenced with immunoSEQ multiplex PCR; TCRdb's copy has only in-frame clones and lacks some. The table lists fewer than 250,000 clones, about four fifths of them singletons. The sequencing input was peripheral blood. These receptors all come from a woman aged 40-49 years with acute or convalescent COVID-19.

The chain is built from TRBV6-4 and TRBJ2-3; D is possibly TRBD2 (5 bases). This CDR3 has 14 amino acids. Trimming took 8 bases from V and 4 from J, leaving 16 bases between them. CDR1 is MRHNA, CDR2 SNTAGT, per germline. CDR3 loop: CASGSGKGSDTQYF. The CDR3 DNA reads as TGTGCCAGCGGCTCGGGGAAGGGCTCAGATACGCAGTATTTT.

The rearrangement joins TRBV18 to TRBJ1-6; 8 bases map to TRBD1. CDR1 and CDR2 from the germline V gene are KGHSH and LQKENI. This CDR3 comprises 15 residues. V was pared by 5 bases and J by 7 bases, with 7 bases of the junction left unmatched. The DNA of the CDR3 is TGTGCCAGCTCAGTTGGACAGGGACCCAATTCACCCCTCCACTTT. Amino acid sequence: CASSVGQGPNSPLHF.

The CDR3 reads CATSDERNQPQHF. The CDR3 DNA reads as TGTGCCACCAGTGATGAGAGGAATCAGCCCCAGCATTTT. V gene TRBV24-1 combines with J gene TRBJ1-5, with D unresolved. Trimming shortened V by 3 bases and J by 4 bases, and 6 bases separated the two germline ends. This CDR3 is 13 amino acids long. The germline V gene has CDR1 KGHDR and CDR2 SFDVKD.

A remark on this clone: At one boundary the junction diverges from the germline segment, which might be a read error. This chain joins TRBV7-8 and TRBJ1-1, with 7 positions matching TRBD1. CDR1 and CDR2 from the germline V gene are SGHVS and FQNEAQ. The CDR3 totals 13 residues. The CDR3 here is CASSPRDRPFQTF. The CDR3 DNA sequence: TGTGCCAGCAGCCCCAGGGACAGACCATTTCAGACCTTT.

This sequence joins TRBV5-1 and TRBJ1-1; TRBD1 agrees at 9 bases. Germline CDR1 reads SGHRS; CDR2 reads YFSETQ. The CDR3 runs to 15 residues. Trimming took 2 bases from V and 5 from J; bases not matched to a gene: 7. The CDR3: CASSFEDRGETEAFF. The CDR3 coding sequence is TGCGCCAGCAGCTTTGAGGACAGGGGAGAGACTGAAGCTTTCTTT. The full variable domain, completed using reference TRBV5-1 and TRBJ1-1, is KAGVTQTPRYLIKTRGQQVTLSCSPISGHRSVSWYQQTPGQGLQFLFEYFSETQRNKGNFPGRFSGRQFSNSRSEMNVSTLELGDSALYLCASSFEDRGETEAFFGQGTRLTVV.

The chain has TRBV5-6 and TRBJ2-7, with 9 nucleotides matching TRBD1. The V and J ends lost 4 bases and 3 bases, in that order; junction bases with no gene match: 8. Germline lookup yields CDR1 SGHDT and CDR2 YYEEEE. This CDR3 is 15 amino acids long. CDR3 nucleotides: TGTGCCAGCAGCCCCAGGACAGGGGCCCTCTACGAGCAGTACTTC. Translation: CASSPRTGALYEQYF.

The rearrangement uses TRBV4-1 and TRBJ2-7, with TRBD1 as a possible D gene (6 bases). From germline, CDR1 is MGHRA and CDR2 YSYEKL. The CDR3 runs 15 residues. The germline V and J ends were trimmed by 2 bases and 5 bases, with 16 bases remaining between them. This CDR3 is CASSQYFGTPDEQYF. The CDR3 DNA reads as TGCGCCAGCAGCCAATATTTTGGGACACCGGACGAGCAGTACTTC.

CDR3 coding DNA: TGTGCCAGCAGCTTGGCAGTCCGCGGCTACGAGCAGTACTTC. Its protein product is CASSLAVRGYEQYF. This chain links TRBV5-6 with TRBJ2-7; no reliable D call. Germline-derived CDR1 and CDR2 are SGHDT and YYEEEE. Trimming left V 0 bases short and J 3 bases short, with 10 bases between. The CDR3 covers 14 residues.

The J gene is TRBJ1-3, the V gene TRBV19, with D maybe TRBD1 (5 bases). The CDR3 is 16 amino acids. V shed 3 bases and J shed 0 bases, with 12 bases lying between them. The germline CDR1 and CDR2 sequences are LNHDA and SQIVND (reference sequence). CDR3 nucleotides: TGTGCCAGTAGTATCGGGGGGGTCTTCTCTGGAAACACCATATATTTT. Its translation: CASSIGGVFSGNTIYF.

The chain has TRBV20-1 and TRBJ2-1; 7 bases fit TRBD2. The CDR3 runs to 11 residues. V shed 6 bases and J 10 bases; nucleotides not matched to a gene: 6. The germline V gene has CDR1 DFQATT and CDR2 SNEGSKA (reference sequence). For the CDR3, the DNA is TGCAGTGCGCCGGGGGGATACGAGCAGTTCTTC. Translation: CSAPGGYEQFF.

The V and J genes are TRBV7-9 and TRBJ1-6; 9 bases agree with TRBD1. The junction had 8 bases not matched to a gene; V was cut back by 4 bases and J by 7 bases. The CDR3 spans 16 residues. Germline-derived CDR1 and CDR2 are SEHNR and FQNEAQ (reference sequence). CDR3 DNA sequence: TGTGCCAGCAGCTCCCCATCCGGGACAGGGAATTCACCCCTCCACTTT. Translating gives CASSSPSGTGNSPLHF.